Below, 5 T cell receptor beta chains from the same sample are listed, as sequenced in a study of blood T cell repertoires in COVID-19. Assay: immunoSEQ multiplex PCR; the TCRdb copy retains only in-frame clones and omits some. The data hold 70,000 to 95,000 clones, with approximately 90% observed a single time. Sequenced input: peripheral blood. Every receptor here comes from a woman of 80 years or more with active COVID-19.

This chain links TRBV5-1 with TRBJ2-7; TRBD1 agrees at 10 bases. Germline CDR1 and CDR2: SGHRS and YFSETQ. V gave up 0 bases and J gave up 2 bases; unmatched junction bases: 8. CDR3 length: 17 amino acids. The CDR3 here is CASSLGDRGRVPYEQYF. CDR3 nucleotides: TGCGCCAGCAGCTTGGGCGACAGGGGGCGGGTCCCCTACGAGCAGTACTTC.

The V call is TRBV13, the J call TRBJ2-2, with 7 bases identical to TRBD2. V trimming: 6 bases; J trimming: 4 bases; junction bases outside the gene matches: 8. The length of the CDR3 is 15 residues. Per the germline V gene, CDR1 is PRHDT and CDR2 is FYEKMQ (reference sequence). The CDR3 coding sequence is TGTGCCAGCAGTGAGGGCGGGAGTGGCACCGGGGAGCTGTTTTTT. This encodes CASSEGGSGTGELFF.

The CDR3 here is CASSQVTSTGELFF. CDR3 DNA sequence: TGTGCCAGCAGCCAAGTGACTAGCACCGGGGAGCTGTTTTTT. J is TRBJ2-2 and V is TRBV4-2, with TRBD2 as a possible D gene (6 bases). CDR1 is LGHNA, CDR2 YNFKEQ, per germline. This CDR3 comprises 14 residues. V was cut by 1 base and J by 4 bases, with 7 bases left in between.

This clone has only one observation. The chain links TRBV27 to TRBJ2-2; TRBD2 might be the D (6 bases). The CDR3 is 16 residues long. Germline CDR1 reads MNHEY; CDR2 reads SMNVEV (reference sequence). V was trimmed by 5 bases and J by 3 bases, leaving 16 bases between them. CDR3 residues: CASSPTSGRDTGELFF. CDR3 DNA sequence: TGTGCCAGCAGTCCCACTTCCGGGAGAGACACCGGGGAGCTGTTTTTT.

The chain employs TRBV28 and TRBJ2-3; TRBD1 matches at 8 bases. V trimming: 4 bases; J trimming: 3 bases; junction bases outside the gene matches: 9. The germline gives CDR1 MDHEN, CDR2 SYDVKM. This CDR3 has 16 amino acids. The CDR3 bases are TGTGCCAGCAGTTCCTCGCCAGGGGGCGGTACAGATACGCAGTATTTT. Translating gives CASSSSPGGGTDTQYF. Together with reference TRBV28 and TRBJ2-3, the CDR3 gives the full variable domain: DVKVTQSSRYLVKRTGEKVFLECVQDMDHENMFWYRQDPGLGLRLIYFSYDVKMKEKGDIPEGYSVSREKKERFSLILESASTNQTSMYLCASSSSPGGGTDTQYFGPGTRLTVL.